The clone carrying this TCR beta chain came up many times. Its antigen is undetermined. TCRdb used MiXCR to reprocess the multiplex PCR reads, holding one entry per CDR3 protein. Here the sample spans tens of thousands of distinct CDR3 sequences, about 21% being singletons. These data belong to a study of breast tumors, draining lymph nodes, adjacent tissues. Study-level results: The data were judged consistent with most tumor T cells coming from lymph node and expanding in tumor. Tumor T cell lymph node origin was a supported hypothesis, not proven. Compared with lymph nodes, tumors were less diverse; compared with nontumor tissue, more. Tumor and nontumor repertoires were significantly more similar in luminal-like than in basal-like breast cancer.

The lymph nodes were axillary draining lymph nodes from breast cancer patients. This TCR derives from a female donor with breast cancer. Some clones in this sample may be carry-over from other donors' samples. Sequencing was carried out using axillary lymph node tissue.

Here the CDR3 reads CASGQGVADTQYF. CDR3 nucleotide sequence: TGTGCCAGCGGACAGGGGGTGGCAGATACGCAGTATTTT. The genes are TRBV10-3 and TRBJ2-3; TRBD1 aligns across 10 bases. Germline values: CDR1 ENHRY, CDR2 SYGVKD. The CDR3 runs to 13 residues. V trimming: 10 bases; J trimming: 4 bases; junction bases outside the gene matches: 5.